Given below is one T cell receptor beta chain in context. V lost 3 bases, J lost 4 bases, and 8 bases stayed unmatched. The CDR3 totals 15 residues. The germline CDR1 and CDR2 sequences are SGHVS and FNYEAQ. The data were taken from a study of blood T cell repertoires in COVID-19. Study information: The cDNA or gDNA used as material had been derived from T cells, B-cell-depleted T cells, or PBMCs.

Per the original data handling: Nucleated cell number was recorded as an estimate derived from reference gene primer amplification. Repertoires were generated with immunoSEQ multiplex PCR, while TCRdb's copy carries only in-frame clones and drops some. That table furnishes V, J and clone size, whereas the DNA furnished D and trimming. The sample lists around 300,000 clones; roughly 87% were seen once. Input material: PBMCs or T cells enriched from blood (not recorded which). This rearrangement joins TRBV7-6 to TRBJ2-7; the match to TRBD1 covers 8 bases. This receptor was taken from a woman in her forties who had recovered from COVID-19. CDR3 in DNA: TGTGCCAGCAGCTTGGCGGGTACAGGGGGTTACGAGCAGTACTTC. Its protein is CASSLAGTGGYEQYF. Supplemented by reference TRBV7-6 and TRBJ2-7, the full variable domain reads GAGVSQSPRYKVTKRGQDVALRCDPISGHVSLYWYRQALGQGPEFLTYFNYEAQQDKSGLPNDRFSAERPEGSISTLTIQRTEQRDSAMYRCASSLAGTGGYEQYFGPGTRLTVT.